This T cell receptor (beta chain) was found in a study of blood T cell repertoires in COVID-19. As for the study in general: Sites across the United States, Italy and Spain contributed samples from acute and convalescent COVID-19.

Losses at the gene ends were 5 bases for V and 4 bases for J; bases not matched to a gene: 6. This CDR3 contains 15 residues. The V gene's germline CDR1 is ENHRY and CDR2 SYGVKD. Generated by immunoSEQ multiplex PCR, the TCRdb table keeps only in-frame clones and is missing some. Counted here are roughly 30,000 clones, nearly 90% occurring once; the ten biggest clones make up under 30%. The chain has TRBV10-3 and TRBJ2-2; 8 bases align to TRBD1. The receptor's source is a man older than 75 with acute or convalescent COVID-19. What was sequenced was peripheral blood. In DNA, the CDR3 is TGTGCCATCAGTCCAGGGGGCAGGGGCACCGGGGAGCTGTTTTTT. This encodes CAISPGGRGTGELFF.